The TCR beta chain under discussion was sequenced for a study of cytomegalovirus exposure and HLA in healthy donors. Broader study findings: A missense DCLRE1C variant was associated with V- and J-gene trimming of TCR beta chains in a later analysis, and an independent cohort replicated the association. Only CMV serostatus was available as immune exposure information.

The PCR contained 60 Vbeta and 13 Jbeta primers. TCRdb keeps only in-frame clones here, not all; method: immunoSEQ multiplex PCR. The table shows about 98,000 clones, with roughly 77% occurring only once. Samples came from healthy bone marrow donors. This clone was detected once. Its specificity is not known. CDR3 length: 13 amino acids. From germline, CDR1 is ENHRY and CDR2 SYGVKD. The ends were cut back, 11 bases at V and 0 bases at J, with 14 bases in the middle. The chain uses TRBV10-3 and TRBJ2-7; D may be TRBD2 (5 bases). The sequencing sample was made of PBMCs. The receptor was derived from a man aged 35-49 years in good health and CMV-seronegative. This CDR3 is CASRGRDSYEQYF. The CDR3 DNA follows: TGTGCCTCGCGAGGACGGGACTCCTACGAGCAGTACTTC.